This TCR beta chain was recovered during a study of cytomegalovirus exposure and HLA in healthy donors. The PCR employed 60 Vbeta primers together with 13 Jbeta primers. Sequencing was performed with immunoSEQ multiplex PCR; in TCRdb, only in-frame clones are kept and a portion is missing. The sample is made up of 130,000 or so clones, and the top ten hold less than 2% of it. Germline loops: CDR1 MDHEN, CDR2 SYDVKM. V gave up 8 bases and J gave up 5 bases; unmatched junction bases: 15. The CDR3 covers 17 residues. This TCR was sampled from a man aged 18 to 29 in good health and CMV-seronegative. The chain carries TRBV28 and TRBJ1-6, with 7 bases lining up with TRBD1. Sequenced: PBMCs. The CDR3 spells CASLSTGTVVNNSPLHF. Written as DNA, the CDR3 is TGTGCCAGCCTAAGCACCGGGACAGTGGTTAATAATTCACCCCTCCACTTT.